This T cell receptor (beta chain) originates from a study of neurological immune-mediated disorders. TCRdb reprocessed the 5' RACE reads with MiXCR, giving one entry per CDR3 protein. The sample includes around 13,000 distinct CDR3 sequences, about 10% seen only once; the top ten take approximately 26%. Preparation of the unsorted libraries drew on 2 million PBMCs stored at -80 C. The length of the CDR3 is 15 residues. Trimming cost V 6 bases and J 3 bases, with 12 bases left between them. Germline values: CDR1 WSHSY, CDR2 SAAADI. Within the sample, this clonotype is medium-sized. V gene TRBV10-2 combines with J gene TRBJ1-6, with D maybe TRBD1 (5 bases). The receptor was isolated from a woman between 40 and 55 years old in good health. Sequenced: PBMCs. The CDR3 bases are TGCGCCAGCAGGTCCAGGGAGGGCTATAATTCACCCCTCCACTTT. It specifies CASRSREGYNSPLHF.